A selection of T cell receptor beta chains follows, all from one sample in a study of technical replicates of blood from a handful of donors. Generated by immunoSEQ multiplex PCR, the TCRdb table keeps only in-frame clones and is missing some. The table has 84,000 or so clones, roughly 94% seen once. Sequencing was performed on T cells isolated from PBMCs. All receptors come from a human donor in good health. Each CDR3 is given with its conserved first and last residue. A D gene is named only where the DNA matches it firmly. Size values are once, few and many counts, or a class for expanded clones, and some rows have none.

D | J | V | size | CDR3 | DNA
TRBD2 | TRBJ2-1 | TRBV6-5 | . | CASSYRTSGPYNEQFF | TGTGCCAGCAGTTATAGGACTAGCGGGCCCTACAATGAGCAGTTCTTC
. | TRBJ2-6 | TRBV19 | . | CASKAWGVTGANVLTF | TGTGCCAGTAAGGCTTGGGGCGTAACTGGGGCCAACGTCCTGACTTTC
. | TRBJ2-3 | TRBV29-1 | . | CSVEVARGDTQYF | TGCAGCGTTGAAGTGGCTAGGGGAGATACGCAGTATTTT
TRBD1 | TRBJ2-1 | TRBV27 | . | CASSFNRGIDEQFF | TGTGCCAGCAGTTTCAACAGGGGGATCGATGAGCAGTTCTTC
. | TRBJ2-3 | TRBV27 | . | CASSTTRTDTQYF | TGTGCCAGCAGTACCACGCGAACAGATACGCAGTATTTT
. | TRBJ1-2 | TRBV5-6 | . | CASTSGGGANYGYTF | TGTGCCAGCACCTCTGGCGGGGGAGCTAACTATGGCTACACCTTC
TRBD1 | TRBJ1-1 | TRBV7-9 | once | CASSLDRTGPFEAFF | TGTGCCAGCAGCTTGGATCGGACAGGGCCCTTTGAAGCTTTCTTT
. | TRBJ1-5 | TRBV12-5 | . | CASGSSPKDSYSNQPQHF | TGTGCTAGTGGTTCGAGCCCGAAAGACAGTTATAGCAATCAGCCCCAGCATTTT
TRBD1 | TRBJ1-3 | TRBV27 | . | CASSLSPRQGATGNTIYF | TGTGCCAGCAGTTTATCGCCCAGACAGGGGGCGACTGGAAACACCATATATTTT
TRBD2 | TRBJ2-7 | TRBV27 | . | CASRFRLAGDFVQYF | TGTGCCAGCCGCTTTCGGCTAGCGGGGGATTTCGTGCAGTACTTC
TRBD1 | TRBJ1-5 | TRBV27 | . | CASSPGQGLQPQHF | TGTGCCAGCAGTCCCGGACAGGGTCTTCAGCCCCAGCATTTT
. | TRBJ1-1 | TRBV7-3 | . | CASSLDRANTEAFF | TGTGCCAGCAGCCTAGACAGAGCGAACACTGAAGCTTTCTTT
. | TRBJ2-6 | TRBV5-6 | . | CASSLMGGGANVLTF | TGTGCCAGCAGCTTAATGGGGGGTGGGGCCAACGTCCTGACTTTC
. | TRBJ1-1 | TRBV29-1 | few | CSVVGVGTEAFF | TGCAGCGTTGTAGGGGTCGGGACTGAAGCTTTCTTT
TRBD1 | TRBJ1-4 | TRBV28 | . | CASSRGDRTNEKLFF | TGTGCCAGCAGTCGCGGGGACAGGACTAATGAAAAACTGTTTTTT
. | TRBJ2-2 | TRBV10-3 | . | CAISGLRGRNTGELFF | TGTGCCATCAGTGGCTTGCGGGGGCGAAACACCGGGGAGCTGTTTTTT
. | TRBJ1-5 | TRBV4-1 | . | CASSQDGGVQPQHF | TGCGCCAGCAGCCAAGATGGCGGGGTCCAGCCCCAGCATTTT
TRBD1 | TRBJ2-2 | TRBV12-5 | . | CASGLVHTGDLSNTGELFF | TGTGCTAGTGGTTTGGTACACACAGGGGACCTATCGAACACCGGGGAGCTGTTTTTT